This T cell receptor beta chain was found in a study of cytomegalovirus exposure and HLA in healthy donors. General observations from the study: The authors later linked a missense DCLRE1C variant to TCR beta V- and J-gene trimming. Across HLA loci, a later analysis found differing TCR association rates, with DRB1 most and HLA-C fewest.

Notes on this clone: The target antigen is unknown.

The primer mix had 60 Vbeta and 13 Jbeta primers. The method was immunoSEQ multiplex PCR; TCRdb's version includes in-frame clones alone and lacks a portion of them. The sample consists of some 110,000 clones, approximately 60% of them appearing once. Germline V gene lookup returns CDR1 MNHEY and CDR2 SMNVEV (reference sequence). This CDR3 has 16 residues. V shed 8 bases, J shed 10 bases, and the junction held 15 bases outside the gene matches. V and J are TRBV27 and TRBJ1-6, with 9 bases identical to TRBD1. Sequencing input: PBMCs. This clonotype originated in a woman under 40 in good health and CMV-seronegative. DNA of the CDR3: TGTGCCAGCCGGGATTCGACAGGGGGATTGGGGTCACCCCTCCACTTT. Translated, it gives CASRDSTGGLGSPLHF.